What follows are 21 T cell receptor beta chains derived from one specimen sequenced in a study of neurological immune-mediated disorders (dated by TCRdb to the late 2010s). The protocol used for the library was 5' RACE. Sequenced using an Illumina HiSeq 2500. TCRdb reanalyzed the raw reads on its own, using fastp at Q25 for trimming and MiXCR for clone calling, and kept in-frame beta chains. Identical CDR3 protein sequences are pooled into one entry, listed with their most common genes and DNA. The sample data list approximately 87,000 distinct CDR3 sequences, and roughly 15% of these were observed just once. Roughly 7% of the sample rests with the top ten. Material: PBMCs. The source of these receptors is a woman aged 50 to 60 in good health.

At least ten counts were recorded for this clonotype. V and J are TRBV28 and TRBJ2-4; 11 nucleotides align to TRBD2. CDR1 and CDR2 (germline): MDHEN, SYDVKM. With V trimmed by 0 bases and J by 7 bases, 8 bases remained unmatched. This CDR3 has 17 amino acids. The CDR3 DNA reads TGTGCCAGCAGTTTATGGTCTAGCGGGAGGCCGGGTAACATTCAGTACTTC. Translation gives CASSLWSSGRPGNIQYF.

This clonotype was found many times. The chain links TRBV5-1 to TRBJ2-7, with D perhaps being TRBD1 or TRBD2 (5 bases each). Germline loops: CDR1 SGHRS, CDR2 YFSETQ. The V end was cut by 5 bases, the J end by 2 bases, with 14 bases between. The CDR3 sequence is 14 residues long. The CDR3 DNA reads TGCGCCAGCAGGTACCGGGACGGGCCCTACGAGCAGTACTTC. Translated: CASRYRDGPYEQYF.

This clonotype was seen many times. V usage is TRBV7-9 and J usage is TRBJ2-3, with a possible D match to TRBD1 (5 bases). Trimming took off 2 bases at V and 4 bases at J, with 13 bases between the two ends. Per the germline V gene, CDR1 is SEHNR and CDR2 is FQNEAQ (reference sequence). The length of the CDR3 is 15 residues. CDR3 amino acids: CASSLRGEIADTQYF. CDR3 nucleotide sequence: TGTGCCAGCAGCTTAAGGGGTGAGATCGCAGATACGCAGTATTTT. Variable domain in full (rest from reference TRBV7-9 and TRBJ2-3): DTGVSQNPRHKITKRGQNVTFRCDPISEHNRLYWYRQTLGQGPEFLTYFQNEAQLEKSRLLSDRFSAERPKGSFSTLEIQRTEQGDSAMYLCASSLRGEIADTQYFGPGTRLTVL.

This clonotype came up many times. The chain uses TRBV10-3 and TRBJ2-1, with 8 positions matching TRBD2. The CDR3 runs 13 residues. Germline loops: CDR1 ENHRY, CDR2 SYGVKD. V lost 10 bases and J lost 5; bases outside the gene matches: 7. The CDR3 protein is CATGGDDNNEQFF. DNA for the CDR3: TGTGCCACCGGGGGGGACGATAACAATGAGCAGTTCTTC.

This clonotype was detected many times. The chain employs TRBV6-2 or TRBV6-3 and TRBJ2-4; 10 bases are shared with TRBD2. The CDR3 runs to 18 residues. CDR1 is MNHEY and CDR2 is SVGEGT in the germline V gene. J was trimmed by 0 bases and V by 5 bases; bases with no gene match: 10. The CDR3 DNA reads as TGTGCCAGCAGTCCGAGGAGCAGCGGGAGGGTAGCCAAAAACATTCAGTACTTC. Translating it yields CASSPRSSGRVAKNIQYF.

Ten or more counts support this clonotype. The chain carries TRBV20-1 and TRBJ1-2; 8 positions agree with TRBD1. Per germline, CDR1 DFQATT and CDR2 SNEGSKA (reference sequence). The J segment lost 6 bases and the V segment lost 5 bases, leaving 5 bases of the junction unmatched. The CDR3 consists of 12 residues. For the CDR3, the DNA is TGCAGTGCTCGACAGACAGGGGATGGCTACACCTTC. It is translated as CSARQTGDGYTF.

This clonotype was picked up many times. The chain combines TRBV20-1 with TRBJ2-5; TRBD2 matches at 14 bases. CDR3 size: 17 residues. The V and J ends lost 6 bases and 4 bases, in that order; junction bases with no gene match: 13. CDR1 is DFQATT, CDR2 SNEGSKA, per germline (reference sequence). The CDR3 nucleotides are TGCAGTGCCCCTTCGGGACTAGCGGGAGTACAGGCAGAGACCCAGTACTTC. Protein: CSAPSGLAGVQAETQYF.

With respect to this clonotype: This may arise from a read error, as a much more abundant clone is one base away. The chain couples TRBV5-1 to TRBJ2-1, with 7 bases that match TRBD2. This CDR3 has 14 amino acids. V lost 2 bases to trimming and J lost 7 bases; unmatched junction nucleotides: 6. Looked up from germline, CDR1 is SGHRS and CDR2 is YFSETQ. The CDR3 DNA reads as TGCGCCAGCAGCTTTGGACTAGTCAAAAATGAGCAGTTCTTC. Amino acids: CASSFGLVKNEQFF.

This clonotype was seen ten or more times. The V call is TRBV20-1, the J call TRBJ2-7; 9 positions match TRBD2. The CDR3 runs 18 residues. V gave up 1 base and J gave up 6 bases; unmatched junction bases: 19. CDR1 and CDR2 from the germline V gene are DFQATT and SNEGSKA (reference sequence). CDR3: CSARVPPGQGREGSEQYF. As DNA, the CDR3 is TGCAGTGCTAGAGTACCTCCCGGTCAGGGGCGGGAGGGCAGCGAGCAGTACTTC.

This clonotype came up many times. The chain couples TRBV5-1 to TRBJ2-3; 10 bases are shared with TRBD2. V trimming: 7 bases; J trimming: 0 bases; junction bases outside the gene matches: 14. CDR1 and CDR2 from the germline V gene are SGHRS and YFSETQ. This CDR3 spans 18 amino acids. CDR3 DNA: TGCGCCAGCCACCGCGACGGGACTAGCGCTCCTAGCACAGATACGCAGTATTTT. Translation gives CASHRDGTSAPSTDTQYF.

This clonotype was seen a handful of times. This sequence joins TRBV12-3 or TRBV12-4 and TRBJ2-1; D is ambiguous. There are 15 residues in the CDR3. V gave up 7 bases and J gave up 3 bases, with 16 bases separating them. CDR3 bases: TGTGCCAGCACCCTGAGAGGTTCCTTCTACAATGAGCAGTTCTTC. This gives the protein CASTLRGSFYNEQFF.

This clonotype appeared many times. The chain uses TRBV15 and TRBJ2-3; 10 bases align to TRBD2. The CDR3 is 16 amino acids. Per the germline V gene, CDR1 is LNHNV and CDR2 is YYDKDF (reference sequence). The ends lost 4 bases at V and 2 bases at J; junction bases unmatched: 6. CDR3 in amino acids: CATSISLAGVTDTQYF. CDR3 sequence (DNA): TGTGCCACCAGCATCTCGCTAGCGGGAGTCACAGATACGCAGTATTTT. Filled out from reference TRBV15 and TRBJ2-3, the complete variable domain reads DAMVIQNPRYQVTQFGKPVTLSCSQTLNHNVMYWYQQKSSQAPKLLFHYYDKDFNNEADTPDNFQSRRPNTSFCFLDIRSPGLGDTAMYLCATSISLAGVTDTQYFGPGTRLTVL.

This clonotype was found a few times. The chain is built from TRBV20-1 and TRBJ2-2; D may match TRBD1 or TRBD2 (5 bases each). Germline loops: CDR1 DFQATT, CDR2 SNEGSKA (reference sequence). The V gene lost 3 bases and the J gene lost 6 bases, with 20 bases spanning the gap. This CDR3 has 16 residues. The CDR3 loop reads CSARALGTIGPGELFF. In nucleotides, the CDR3 is TGCAGTGCTAGGGCTCTGGGGACCATCGGCCCCGGGGAGCTGTTTTTT.

This clonotype has ten or more counts. The CDR3 is CASSPPSLSNEKLFF. DNA of the CDR3: TGTGCCAGCTCACCACCCTCACTTTCCAATGAAAAACTGTTTTTT. The J gene is TRBJ1-4, the V gene TRBV18; no definite D call. V gave up 0 bases and J gave up 5 bases, with 10 bases separating them. In germline, CDR1 is KGHSH, CDR2 LQKENI. CDR3 length equals 15 residues.

This clonotype was seen ten or more times. The gene calls are TRBV25-1 and TRBJ1-5, with TRBD1 as a possible D gene (6 bases). CDR3 size: 16 residues. CDR1 MGHDK and CDR2 SYGVNS come from the germline V gene. V lost 4 bases and J 4 bases, leaving 17 bases between the germline ends. Here the CDR3 DNA reads TGTGCCAGCAGTGGGCCACAGGGAAGTACGAATCAGCCCCAGCATTTT. It specifies CASSGPQGSTNQPQHF.

This clonotype was found many times. The chain joins TRBV7-6 to TRBJ1-1; D might be TRBD1 (5 bases). The CDR3 has 12 residues. Trimming cost V 5 bases and J 6 bases, with 10 bases left between them. In germline, CDR1 is SGHVS, CDR2 FNYEAQ. CDR3 protein: CASSEWGAEAFF. The DNA for the CDR3 is TGTGCCAGCAGCGAGTGGGGGGCTGAAGCTTTCTTT.

This clonotype was seen many times. The chain is built from TRBV10-3 and TRBJ2-5; the match to TRBD2 covers 12 bases. The V and J ends lost 5 bases and 4 bases, in that order; junction bases with no gene match: 8. The CDR3 covers 16 residues. The germline CDR1 and CDR2 sequences are ENHRY and SYGVKD. CDR3 residues: CAISSSSTSGGETQYF. The DNA of the CDR3 is TGTGCCATCAGTTCCTCTTCGACTAGCGGGGGAGAGACCCAGTACTTC.

The rearrangement uses TRBV5-1 and TRBJ2-1, with 10 bases lining up with TRBD1. The CDR3 has 15 amino acids. Per the germline V gene, CDR1 is SGHRS and CDR2 is YFSETQ. J was trimmed by 2 bases and V by 4 bases; bases with no gene match: 3. The CDR3 coding sequence is TGCGCCAGCAGCACCGGACAGGGGGCCTACAATGAGCAGTTCTTC. Translation: CASSTGQGAYNEQFF.

This clonotype came up many times. The rearrangement joins TRBV20-1 to TRBJ1-6; tentatively, D is TRBD1 (6 bases). Germline V gene sequence: CDR1 DFQATT, CDR2 SNEGSKA (reference sequence). There are 16 residues in the CDR3. V lost 6 bases and J lost 2, with 17 bases in between. The CDR3 reads CSARRSGGAYNSPLHF. The CDR3 DNA sequence: TGCAGTGCCAGGAGGTCCGGGGGCGCCTATAATTCACCCCTCCACTTT.

This clonotype appeared many times. The DNA for the CDR3 is TGTGCCAGCAGCTTAATGGCCACGGCTAGCGGGGGTAGAGATACGCAGTATTTT. This sequence encodes CASSLMATASGGRDTQYF. This chain uses TRBV7-2 with TRBJ2-3, with 10 bases matching TRBD2. The CDR3 totals 18 residues. Germline V gene sequence: CDR1 SGHTA, CDR2 FQGNSA. The V gene end was trimmed by 2 bases and the J gene end by 5 bases; junction bases not matched to a gene: 13.

This clonotype was counted only a few times. The chain combines TRBV10-1 with TRBJ1-1; TRBD1 is a possible D gene (6 bases). The CDR3 extends over 12 amino acids. Between the trimmed V and J ends, which lost 6 bases and 5 bases, there was a span of 10 bases. Germline V gives CDR1 WNHNN, CDR2 SYGVQD (reference sequence). The CDR3 loop is CASSTGRTEAFF. CDR3 nucleotides: TGCGCCAGCAGCACAGGGCGGACTGAAGCTTTCTTT.